This T cell receptor beta chain was captured in a study of control samples from healthy donors and cancer patients. The V gene lost 4 bases and the J gene lost 2 bases, with 18 bases spanning the gap. CDR1 and CDR2 (germline): SGHKS, YYEKEE (reference sequence). This CDR3 is 16 amino acids long. Assay used: immunoSEQ multiplex PCR; TCRdb lists only in-frame clones, some missing. The data hold more than 15,000 clones, with approximately 90% observed a single time. Material for sequencing was PBMCs. The sequence came from a woman between 55 and 75 years old with head and neck cancer. The chain couples TRBV5-5 to TRBJ2-5, with a tentative D call TRBD1 (6 bases). CDR3 bases: TGTGCCAGCAGCCCTCGAGGGGGAGAGCTACAAGAGACCCAGTACTTC. It encodes CASSPRGGELQETQYF.